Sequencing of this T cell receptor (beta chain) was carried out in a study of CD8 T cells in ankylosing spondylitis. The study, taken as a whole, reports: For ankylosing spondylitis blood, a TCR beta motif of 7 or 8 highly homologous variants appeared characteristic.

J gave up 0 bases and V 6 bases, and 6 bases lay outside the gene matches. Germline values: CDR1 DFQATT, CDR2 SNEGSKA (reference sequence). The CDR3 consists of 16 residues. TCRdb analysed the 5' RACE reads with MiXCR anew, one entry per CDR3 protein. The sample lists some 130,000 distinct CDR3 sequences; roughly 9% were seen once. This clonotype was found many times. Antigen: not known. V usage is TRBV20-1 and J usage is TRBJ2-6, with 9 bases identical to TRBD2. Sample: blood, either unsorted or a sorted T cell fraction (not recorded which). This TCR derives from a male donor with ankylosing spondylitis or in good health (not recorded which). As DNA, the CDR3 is TGCAGTGCCCGGACTAGCGAGAGCTCTGGGGCCAACGTCCTGACTTTC. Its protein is CSARTSESSGANVLTF.